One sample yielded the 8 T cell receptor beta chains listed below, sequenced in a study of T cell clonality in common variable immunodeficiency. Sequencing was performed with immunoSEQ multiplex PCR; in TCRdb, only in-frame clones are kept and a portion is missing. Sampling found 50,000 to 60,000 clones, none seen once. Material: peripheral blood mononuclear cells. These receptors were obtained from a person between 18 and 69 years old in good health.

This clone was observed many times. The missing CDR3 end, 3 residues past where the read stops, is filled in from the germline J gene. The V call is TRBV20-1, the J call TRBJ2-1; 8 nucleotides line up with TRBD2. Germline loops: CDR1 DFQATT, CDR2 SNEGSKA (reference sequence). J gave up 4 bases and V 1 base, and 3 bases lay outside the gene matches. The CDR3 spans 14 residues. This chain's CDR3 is CSARAGLGYNEQFF. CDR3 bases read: TGCAGTGCTAGAGCGGGACTAGGTTACAATGAG.

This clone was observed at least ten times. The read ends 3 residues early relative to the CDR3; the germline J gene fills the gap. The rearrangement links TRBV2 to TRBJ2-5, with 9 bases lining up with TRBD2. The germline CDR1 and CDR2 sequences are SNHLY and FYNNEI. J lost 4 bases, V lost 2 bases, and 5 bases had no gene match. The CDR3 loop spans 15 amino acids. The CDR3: CASSESPSGVETQYF. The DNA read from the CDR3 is TGTGCCAGCAGTGAATCTCCTAGCGGGGTAGAGACC.

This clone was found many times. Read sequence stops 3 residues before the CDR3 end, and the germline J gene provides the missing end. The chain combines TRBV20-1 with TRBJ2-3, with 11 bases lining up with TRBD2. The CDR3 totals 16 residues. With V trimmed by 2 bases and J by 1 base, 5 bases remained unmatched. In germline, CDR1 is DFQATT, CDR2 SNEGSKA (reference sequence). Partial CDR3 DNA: TGCAGTGCTAGACGCCTAGCGGGAGGTGGCACAGATACG. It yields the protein CSARRLAGGGTDT. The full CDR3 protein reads CSARRLAGGGTDTQYF.

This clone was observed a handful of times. The CDR3 loop reads CASSLTGSETQYF. CDR3 bases read: TGCGCCAGCAGCTTGACAGGGTCTGAGACC. The V call is TRBV5-1, the J call TRBJ2-5, with a weak D call TRBD1 (6 bases). The read halts 3 residues ahead of the CDR3 end, with the missing end drawn from the germline J gene. The CDR3 is 13 residues long. Between the trimmed V and J ends, which lost 1 base and 5 bases, there was a span of 9 bases. Germline CDR1 is SGHRS and CDR2 is YFSETQ.

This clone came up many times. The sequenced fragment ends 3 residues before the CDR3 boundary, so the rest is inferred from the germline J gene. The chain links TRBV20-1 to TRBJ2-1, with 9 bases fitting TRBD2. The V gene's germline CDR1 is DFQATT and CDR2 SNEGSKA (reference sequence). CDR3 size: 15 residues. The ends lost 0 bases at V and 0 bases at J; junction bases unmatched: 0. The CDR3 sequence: CSARDSGSSYNEQFF. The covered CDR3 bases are TGCAGTGCTAGAGATAGCGGGAGCTCCTACAATGAG.

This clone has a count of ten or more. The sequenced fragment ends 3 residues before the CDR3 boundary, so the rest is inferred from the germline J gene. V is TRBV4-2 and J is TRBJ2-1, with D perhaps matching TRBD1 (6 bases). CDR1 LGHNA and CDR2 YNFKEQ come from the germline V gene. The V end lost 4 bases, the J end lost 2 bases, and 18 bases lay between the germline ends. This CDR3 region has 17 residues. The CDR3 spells CASSREPDRYTYNEQFF. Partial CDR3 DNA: TGTGCCAGCAGCCGAGAACCGGACAGATACACCTACAATGAG.

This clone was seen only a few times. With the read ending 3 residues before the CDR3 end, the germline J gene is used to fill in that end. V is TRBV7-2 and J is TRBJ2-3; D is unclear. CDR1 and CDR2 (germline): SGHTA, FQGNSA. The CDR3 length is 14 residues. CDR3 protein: CASSLWAGNQPQYF. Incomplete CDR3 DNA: TGTGCCAGCAGCTTATGGGCAGGCAATCAGCCG.

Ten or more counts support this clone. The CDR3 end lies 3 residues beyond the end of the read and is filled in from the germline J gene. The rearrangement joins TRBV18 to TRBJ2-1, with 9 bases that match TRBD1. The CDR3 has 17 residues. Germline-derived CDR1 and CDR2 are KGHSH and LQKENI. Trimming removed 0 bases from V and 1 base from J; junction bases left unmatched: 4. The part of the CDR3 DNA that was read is TGTGCCAGCTCACCACCGAGGGACAGGGTATCCTACAATGAG. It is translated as CASSPPRDRVSYNE. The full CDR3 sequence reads CASSPPRDRVSYNEQFF.